This T cell receptor (beta chain) emerged from a study of response to subunit inactivated influenza vaccine. Overall study findings and caveats: Each seasonal flu vaccination may recruit only limited new T cells, authors suggested.

The CDR3 has 15 amino acids. Germline V gene data show CDR1 as SGDLS and CDR2 as YYNGEE. MiXCR, applied by TCRdb to the RT-PCR reads, yields one record per CDR3 protein. This table has around 570,000 distinct CDR3 sequences, less than 10% appearing once. A word on this clonotype: Its antigen remains unknown. At one end, the junction sequence differs from germline, possibly due to a read error.

The V and J genes are TRBV9 and TRBJ2-2; the D gene is possibly TRBD2 (5 bases). Specimen: PBMCs from blood, collected less than 30 months after vaccination. The TCR originated in a man between 50 and 69 years old who received an inactivated influenza vaccine. The CDR3 coding sequence is TGTACCAGCAGCGTAGGTGGCGGGCGCGGCTTCGGGCTGTTTTTT. Translation gives CTSSVGGGRGFGLFF.